Following are 17 T cell receptor beta chains from one sample sequenced in a study of T cell repertoires in cytomegalovirus infection. MiXCR, applied by TCRdb to the reads, yields one record per CDR3 protein. Here the sample spans approximately 390,000 distinct CDR3 sequences, around a third being singletons. These receptors have no known antigen. The specimen comprised cultured PBMCs, sampled from culture after CMV antigen stimulation. These TCRs come from a human donor in good health (CMV status not recorded). Some clones in this sample may be carry-over from other donors' samples.

The sample holds many counts of this clonotype. The chain employs TRBV19 and TRBJ2-6, with unresolved D. The length of the CDR3 is 13 residues. Germline CDR1 and CDR2: LNHDA and SQIVND (reference sequence). Trimming pared 6 bases from V and 4 bases from J, leaving 7 bases between. The CDR3 DNA reads TGTGCCAGTAGGGTTGCCGGGGCCAACGTCCTGACTTTC. It yields the protein CASRVAGANVLTF.

This clonotype was seen a handful of times. This chain connects TRBV6-5 to TRBJ2-3, with 14 bases aligning to TRBD2. The CDR3 is 17 amino acids. Germline V gene lookup returns CDR1 MNHEY and CDR2 SVGAGI. The trim removed 0 bases at V and 6 bases at J, leaving 5 bases unmatched. CDR3 DNA sequence: TGTGCCAGCAGTTACTCCCCCGGGACTAGCGGGAGTGATACGCAGTATTTT. This gives the protein CASSYSPGTSGSDTQYF.

J is TRBJ2-5 and V is TRBV18, with D perhaps matching TRBD1 (6 bases). With 8 bases removed from V and 1 base from J, the gap between germline ends came to 14 bases. The CDR3 runs 14 residues. Looked up from germline, CDR1 is KGHSH and CDR2 is LQKENI. The CDR3 loop reads CASQTGPFQETQYF. The CDR3 coding sequence is TGTGCCAGCCAGACAGGACCGTTCCAAGAGACCCAGTACTTC.

This clonotype was counted between two and nine times. The chain recombines TRBV7-2 with TRBJ1-2; unclear D gene. The germline CDR1 and CDR2 sequences are SGHTA and FQGNSA. CDR3 length equals 14 residues. Trimming took 4 bases from V and 6 from J, leaving 15 bases between them. The CDR3 spells CASSSSRVSDGYTF. Written as DNA, the CDR3 is TGTGCCAGCAGCTCCTCTCGGGTGTCGGATGGCTACACCTTC.

This chain uses TRBV6-8 with TRBJ2-7, with 8 positions matching TRBD1. Germline lookup yields CDR1 MNHGY and CDR2 SAAAGT. The CDR3 spans 16 residues. V shed 2 bases and J 0 bases; nucleotides not matched to a gene: 6. The CDR3 sequence is CASSYTTGVPSYEQYF. The CDR3 nucleotides are TGTGCCAGCAGTTACACGACAGGGGTTCCCTCCTACGAGCAGTACTTC.

As concerns this clonotype: The junction shows a germline mismatch at one end, possibly a read error. The chain uses TRBV7-2 and TRBJ1-5, with D unclear. CDR3 length: 13 amino acids. Germline lookup yields CDR1 SGHTA and CDR2 FQGNSA. CDR3 amino acids: CVSSQNSNQPQHF. CDR3 sequence (DNA): TGTGTCAGCAGCCAGAATAGCAATCAGCCCCAGCATTTT.

This clonotype was detected only a few times. The gene calls are TRBV6-5 and TRBJ2-1, with TRBD2 matching 11 bases. Trimming at V came to 2 bases and at J to 5 bases, leaving 2 bases not matched to a gene. CDR1 is MNHEY and CDR2 is SVGAGI in the germline V gene. The length of the CDR3 is 15 residues. CDR3 region: CASSYLSGRDNEQFF. CDR3 nucleotides: TGTGCCAGCAGTTACCTTAGCGGGAGGGACAATGAGCAGTTCTTC.

The chain uses TRBV12-3 or TRBV12-4 and TRBJ2-1, with D possibly matching TRBD1 (5 bases). V lost 7 bases, J lost 2 bases, and 15 bases lay in between. CDR3 length: 15 amino acids. The CDR3 coding sequence is TGTGCCAGCAACCGACAGTTTACTCCCTACAATGAGCAGTTCTTC. This gives the protein CASNRQFTPYNEQFF.

This clonotype was seen ten or more times. Here the CDR3 reads CASRSRSPRADTQYF. CDR3 DNA sequence: TGTGCCAGCAGATCGAGGAGCCCCCGCGCAGATACGCAGTATTTT. V usage is TRBV12-3 or TRBV12-4 and J usage is TRBJ2-3; no firm D call. This CDR3 has 15 amino acids. V dropped 6 bases and J dropped 4 bases, with 17 bases sitting between them.

The chain recombines TRBV7-3 with TRBJ2-1; 14 bases agree with TRBD2. The J segment lost 7 bases and the V segment lost 5 bases, leaving 7 bases of the junction unmatched. The CDR3 extends over 16 amino acids. Looked up from germline, CDR1 is SGHTA and CDR2 is FQGTGA. The CDR3 loop is CASSPGGTSGRNEQFF. Written as DNA, the CDR3 is TGTGCCAGCAGCCCCGGGGGGACTAGCGGGAGAAATGAGCAGTTCTTC.

This clonotype has ten or more counts. The genes are TRBV7-9 and TRBJ2-5; perhaps TRBD1 as D (5 bases). Germline CDR1 and CDR2: SEHNR and FQNEAQ (reference sequence). This CDR3 region has 14 residues. V lost 7 bases, J lost 3 bases, and 15 bases lay in between. The chain's CDR3 is CASTKTDSKETQYF. The CDR3 nucleotides are TGTGCCAGCACCAAGACAGACTCTAAAGAGACCCAGTACTTC.

This clonotype was found a few times. The chain uses TRBV4-1 and TRBJ1-4; 7 nucleotides agree with TRBD1. CDR3 length: 16 amino acids. Germline assignment: CDR1 MGHRA and CDR2 YSYEKL. V lost 4 bases, J lost 0 bases, and 5 bases stayed unmatched. The CDR3 DNA sequence: TGCGCCAGCAGCCGGGAAGACAGGGCAACTAATGAAAAACTGTTTTTT. Amino acids: CASSREDRATNEKLFF.

The gene calls are TRBV11-2 and TRBJ2-1; 7 bases are shared with TRBD2. Trimming cost V 5 bases and J 7 bases; bases outside gene matches: 14. This CDR3 contains 16 residues. Germline V gene lookup returns CDR1 SGHAT and CDR2 FQNNGV. CDR3 sequence reads: CASSPVWSGIGNEQFF. In DNA, the CDR3 is TGTGCCAGCAGCCCCGTGTGGAGCGGGATTGGTAATGAGCAGTTCTTC.

This sequence joins TRBV4-3 and TRBJ1-2, with D hard to call. Trimming took off 1 base at V and 4 bases at J, with 13 bases between the two ends. This CDR3 is 15 amino acids long. CDR1 is LGHNA, CDR2 YSLEER, per germline. The CDR3 here is CASSQVRPRAYGYTF. The CDR3 DNA reads as TGCGCCAGCAGCCAAGTCCGGCCGCGGGCCTATGGCTACACCTTC.

The rearrangement links TRBV27 to TRBJ1-1, with D possibly matching TRBD1 (5 bases). The CDR3 is made up of 14 amino acids. V was shortened by 5 bases and J by 0 bases, with 10 bases between the two germline ends. CDR1 and CDR2 from the germline V gene are MNHEY and SMNVEV (reference sequence). This chain's CDR3 is CASSKGTVNTEAFF. CDR3 nucleotides: TGTGCCAGCAGTAAAGGGACGGTGAACACTGAAGCTTTCTTT.

A few counts support this clonotype. The rearrangement joins TRBV12-5 to TRBJ2-3; D might be TRBD2 (6 bases). V lost 0 bases and J lost 2, with 9 bases in between. The CDR3 extends over 15 amino acids. Germline V CDR1 and CDR2: LGHNT, FRNRAP. The CDR3 sequence is CASGLVGGHTDTQYF. In nucleotides, the CDR3 is TGTGCTAGTGGTTTGGTAGGAGGGCACACAGATACGCAGTATTTT.

The chain uses TRBV2 and TRBJ1-1; TRBD1 aligns across 7 bases. Germline V gene data show CDR1 as SNHLY and CDR2 as FYNNEI. V shed 6 bases and J 5 bases; nucleotides not matched to a gene: 12. The CDR3 is 15 amino acids. DNA of the CDR3: TGTGCCAGCAGGGCCGTTGGGCAGGGGGAAACTGAAGCTTTCTTT. Its translation is CASRAVGQGETEAFF.